This entry lists 28 T cell receptor beta chains sequenced from one sample in a study of blood T cell repertoires in COVID-19. Only in-frame clones appear in the TCRdb table, and some are missing; sequencing was by immunoSEQ multiplex PCR. The sample has approximately 250,000 clones, more than 75% seen once. Material: peripheral blood. These TCRs come from a man aged 40-50 years with acute or convalescent COVID-19.

The chain carries TRBV11-2 and TRBJ2-5; possible D gene TRBD1, 6 bases. Germline V lookup: CDR1 SGHAT, CDR2 FQNNGV. This CDR3 comprises 13 residues. Trimming left V 5 bases short and J 5 bases short, with 12 bases between. This CDR3 reads CASSRTGLETQYF. Written as DNA, the CDR3 is TGTGCCAGCAGCAGAACAGGGTTGGAGACCCAGTACTTC.

The CDR3 sequence is CASSSTPGGPGNEQFF. CDR3 DNA sequence: TGTGCCAGCAGCTCAACTCCGGGGGGGCCCGGCAATGAGCAGTTCTTC. The rearrangement joins TRBV7-3 to TRBJ2-1, with 8 bases lining up with TRBD2. After removal of 4 bases from V and 6 bases from J, the junction contained 11 bases not matched to a gene. The CDR3 covers 16 residues. Germline-derived CDR1 and CDR2 are SGHTA and FQGTGA.

V gene TRBV7-9 combines with J gene TRBJ2-1; 10 positions agree with TRBD2. This CDR3 contains 18 residues. The germline V gene has CDR1 SEHNR and CDR2 FQNEAQ (reference sequence). The V segment lost 0 bases and the J segment 10 bases; nucleotides outside the gene matches: 15. The CDR3 is CASSLAGASGGDVREQFF. The DNA of the CDR3 is TGTGCCAGCAGCTTAGCGGGGGCTAGCGGGGGCGACGTTCGCGAGCAGTTCTTC.

This chain joins TRBV2 and TRBJ1-2, with no clear D. Trimming shortened V by 4 bases and J by 0 bases, and 9 bases separated the two germline ends. This CDR3 region has 14 residues. Germline V gives CDR1 SNHLY, CDR2 FYNNEI. In DNA form, the CDR3 reads TGTGCCAGCAGTGTCGAACAGCCTAACTATGGCTACACCTTC. Its protein is CASSVEQPNYGYTF.

In its sample, this clone was seen a few times. The chain uses TRBV5-5 and TRBJ2-1, with D possibly TRBD2 on 7 matching bases. Germline CDR1 SGHKS, CDR2 YYEKEE (reference sequence). The CDR3 contains 16 residues. With 4 bases removed from V and 4 bases from J, the gap between germline ends came to 18 bases. In nucleotides, the CDR3 is TGTGCCAGCAGCGATAGGTGGGGAGGGGGTTACAATGAGCAGTTCTTC. Translating gives CASSDRWGGGYNEQFF.

The rearrangement links TRBV24-1 to TRBJ2-5; D may be TRBD1 (5 bases). The CDR3 contains 12 residues. V shed 9 bases and J shed 1 base, with 8 bases lying between them. The germline V gene has CDR1 KGHDR and CDR2 SFDVKD. The CDR3 DNA is TGTGCCACCGCGGACACCCAAGAGACCCAGTACTTC. Amino acid sequence: CATADTQETQYF.

The CDR3 DNA reads TGTGCCAGCAGCCCTGGGGACAGCCACACTGAAGCTTTCTTT. Amino acids: CASSPGDSHTEAFF. This rearrangement joins TRBV7-9 to TRBJ1-1; 7 bases align to TRBD1. V lost 5 bases to trimming and J lost 3 bases; unmatched junction nucleotides: 6. This CDR3 spans 14 amino acids. Germline V gene sequence: CDR1 SEHNR, CDR2 FQNEAQ (reference sequence). The full variable domain, in which reference TRBV7-9 and TRBJ1-1 provide the parts outside the CDR3, is DTGVSQNPRHKITKRGQNVTFRCDPISEHNRLYWYRQTLGQGPEFLTYFQNEAQLEKSRLLSDRFSAERPKGSFSTLEIQRTEQGDSAMYLCASSPGDSHTEAFFGQGTRLTVV.

The chain employs TRBV18 and TRBJ2-7, with D tentatively TRBD1 (6 bases). The V end lost 3 bases, the J end lost 3 bases, and 12 bases lay between the germline ends. Germline loops: CDR1 KGHSH, CDR2 LQKENI. The CDR3 spans 14 residues. Written as DNA, the CDR3 is TGTGCCAGCTCACCGTTGACAGGACACTACGAGCAGTACTTC. Translating it yields CASSPLTGHYEQYF.

The chain employs TRBV19 and TRBJ1-2; no reliable D call. Trimming left V 5 bases short and J 8 bases short, with 15 bases between. This CDR3 comprises 13 residues. CDR1 and CDR2 from the germline V gene are LNHDA and SQIVND (reference sequence). CDR3 sequence: CASSADPAGGYTF. In nucleotides, the CDR3 is TGTGCCAGTAGTGCCGACCCCGCAGGCGGCTACACCTTC.

This clone was observed once. The CDR3 loop reads CASRARQTYTEAFF. Written as DNA, the CDR3 is TGTGCCAGCAGAGCCCGGCAGACTTACACTGAAGCTTTCTTT. The chain has TRBV27 and TRBJ1-1; D is unclear. Germline values: CDR1 MNHEY, CDR2 SMNVEV (reference sequence). Trimming stripped 6 bases from V and 3 bases from J, with 14 bases between. The CDR3 extends over 14 amino acids.

This clone was observed a handful of times. The rearrangement uses TRBV28 and TRBJ1-2, with D possibly matching TRBD1 (5 bases). Trimming shortened V by 6 bases and J by 4 bases, and 12 bases separated the two germline ends. The CDR3 runs to 13 residues. Germline V gives CDR1 MDHEN, CDR2 SYDVKM. The CDR3 spells CASRAGTGYGYTF. In nucleotides, the CDR3 is TGTGCCAGCAGGGCGGGGACCGGCTATGGCTACACCTTC.

The rearrangement joins TRBV9 to TRBJ2-5, with a weak D call TRBD2 (6 bases). V was trimmed by 3 bases and J by 7 bases, leaving 13 bases between them. Looked up from germline, CDR1 is SGDLS and CDR2 is YYNGEE. This CDR3 is 13 amino acids long. The CDR3 here is CASSDFQGGTQYF. The CDR3, as DNA: TGTGCCAGCAGCGATTTCCAGGGAGGGACCCAGTACTTC. Variable domain in full (rest from reference TRBV9 and TRBJ2-5): DSGVTQTPKHLITATGQRVTLRCSPRSGDLSVYWYQQSLDQGLQFLIQYYNGEERAKGNILERFSAQQFPDLHSELNLSSLELGDSALYFCASSDFQGGTQYFGPGTRLLVL.

This rearrangement joins TRBV5-5 to TRBJ2-1; 11 nucleotides align to TRBD2. The V gene end was trimmed by 6 bases and the J gene end by 7 bases; junction bases not matched to a gene: 9. CDR1 SGHKS and CDR2 YYEKEE come from the germline V gene (reference sequence). The CDR3 is 15 amino acids. CDR3 residues: CASNLDSGGGNEQFF. As DNA, the CDR3 is TGTGCCAGCAACCTCGATAGCGGGGGGGGAAATGAGCAGTTCTTC.

This chain connects TRBV6-1 to TRBJ2-2, with no clear D. Germline CDR1 reads MNHNS; CDR2 reads SASEGT. The CDR3 runs to 15 residues. V lost 2 bases, J lost 1 base, and 8 bases lay in between. In DNA, the CDR3 is TGTGCCAGCAGTGAAACCACCGGGAACACCGGGGAGCTGTTTTTT. Amino acid sequence: CASSETTGNTGELFF.

The chain joins TRBV12-5 to TRBJ1-2; D gene ambiguous. CDR1 is LGHNT, CDR2 FRNRAP, per germline. CDR3 length equals 12 residues. V lost 9 bases and J lost 7, with 15 bases in between. In DNA, the CDR3 is TGTGCTAGCGGCGATCCGGGGTTTGGCTACACCTTC. It codes for CASGDPGFGYTF.

CDR3 region: CASSQGQRGGRSEFF. In nucleotides, the CDR3 is TGTGCCAGCAGCCAAGGGCAGCGGGGGGGACGATCGGAGTTCTTC. V and J are TRBV3-1 (or the pseudogene TRBV3-2) and TRBJ2-1, with 10 nucleotides matching TRBD2. Germline CDR1 LGHDT, CDR2 YNNKEL (reference sequence). Trimming took 1 base from V and 14 from J; bases not matched to a gene: 11. The CDR3 extends over 15 amino acids.

This clone was counted once. The chain has TRBV29-1 and TRBJ1-5; 10 bases are a match to TRBD1. The V gene end was trimmed by 3 bases and the J gene end by 3 bases; junction bases not matched to a gene: 14. The CDR3 has 18 amino acids. Germline CDR1 and CDR2: SQVTM and ANQGSEA. For the CDR3, the DNA is TGCAGCGTTGATTCGACCGGACAGGGGGGTTTGGACAATCAGCCCCAGCATTTT. Protein product: CSVDSTGQGGLDNQPQHF.

The chain combines TRBV19 with TRBJ1-2; 10 positions match TRBD1. Germline CDR1 and CDR2: LNHDA and SQIVND (reference sequence). The CDR3 has 16 residues. Trimming at V came to 7 bases and at J to 4 bases, leaving 12 bases not matched to a gene. This CDR3 reads CASTIRATGGSYGYTF. The CDR3 region has the DNA TGTGCCAGTACCATTAGGGCGACAGGGGGCAGCTATGGCTACACCTTC.

The V and J genes are TRBV4-3 and TRBJ2-7, with D possibly matching TRBD2 (6 bases). V was trimmed by 0 bases and J by 0 bases, leaving 12 bases between them. This CDR3 spans 16 amino acids. The germline CDR1 and CDR2 sequences are LGHNA and YSLEER. CDR3 amino acids: CASSQDLPGSSYEQYF. CDR3 coding DNA: TGCGCCAGCAGCCAAGATCTTCCCGGGAGCTCCTACGAGCAGTACTTC.

CDR3 loop: CASSRSAGGGLDEQFF. CDR3 DNA: TGTGCCAGCAGCCGCTCGGCGGGTGGAGGTCTAGATGAGCAGTTCTTC. The rearrangement uses TRBV14 and TRBJ2-1, with a tentative D call TRBD2 (5 bases). The length of the CDR3 is 16 residues. Trimming left V 4 bases short and J 8 bases short, with 21 bases between. CDR1 is SGHDN, CDR2 FVKESK, per germline.

The chain employs TRBV30 and TRBJ2-7, with 9 bases that match TRBD1. The CDR3 contains 13 residues. V shed 5 bases, J shed 2 bases, and the junction held 4 bases outside the gene matches. Germline values: CDR1 GTSNPN, CDR2 SVGIG (reference sequence). The CDR3 region has the DNA TGTGCCTGGGGGGACAGGGCTGCCTACGAGCAGTACTTC. This translates into CAWGDRAAYEQYF.

The chain recombines TRBV14 with TRBJ2-3; 9 positions agree with TRBD2. This CDR3 has 15 residues. Germline loops: CDR1 SGHDN, CDR2 FVKESK. Trimming at V came to 4 bases and at J to 4 bases, leaving 6 bases not matched to a gene. In nucleotides, the CDR3 is TGTGCCAGCAGCCTCTTCCTAGCGGGGCCAGATACGCAGTATTTT. It is translated as CASSLFLAGPDTQYF.

This clone appeared once. The rearrangement uses TRBV3-1 (or the pseudogene TRBV3-2) and TRBJ2-5; 11 nucleotides line up with TRBD2. V shed 0 bases and J 1 base; nucleotides not matched to a gene: 7. The germline V gene has CDR1 LGHDT and CDR2 YNNKEL (reference sequence). The CDR3 consists of 18 residues. The CDR3 is CASSQDTLLAGVQETQYF. CDR3 DNA: TGTGCCAGCAGCCAAGATACTCTACTAGCGGGGGTCCAAGAGACCCAGTACTTC.

J is TRBJ1-2 and V is TRBV30, with a possible D match to TRBD1 (5 bases). Deletions cut 3 bases from V and 7 bases from J, with 9 bases between. This CDR3 is 11 amino acids long. Germline CDR1 and CDR2: GTSNPN and SVGIG (reference sequence). As DNA, the CDR3 is TGTGCCTGGAGAGTCGGGGGTGGCTACACCTTC. This translates into CAWRVGGGYTF.

The V call is TRBV27, the J call TRBJ1-5; D may be TRBD1 (5 bases). Trimming pared 1 base from V and 3 bases from J, leaving 13 bases between. The V gene's germline CDR1 is MNHEY and CDR2 SMNVEV (reference sequence). This CDR3 contains 16 residues. The CDR3 region is CASSLWAGGFNQPQHF. Here the CDR3 DNA reads TGTGCCAGCAGTTTATGGGCCGGGGGATTCAATCAGCCCCAGCATTTT.

The gene calls are TRBV30 and TRBJ1-1, with TRBD1 matching 8 bases. From germline, CDR1 is GTSNPN and CDR2 SVGIG (reference sequence). The CDR3 extends over 12 amino acids. Trimming took 3 bases from V and 6 from J; bases not matched to a gene: 3. This CDR3 reads CAWSQTGAEAFF. In nucleotides, the CDR3 is TGTGCCTGGAGCCAGACAGGGGCTGAAGCTTTCTTT. The full variable domain, completed using reference TRBV30 and TRBJ1-1, is SQTIHQWPATLVQPVGSPLSLECTVEGTSNPNLYWYRQAAGRGLQLLFYSVGIGQISSEVPQNLSASRPQDRQFILSSKKLLLSDSGFYLCAWSQTGAEAFFGQGTRLTVV.

The chain carries TRBV4-1 and TRBJ1-4; unclear D gene. Germline values: CDR1 MGHRA, CDR2 YSYEKL. Trimming shortened V by 0 bases and J by 0 bases, and 8 bases separated the two germline ends. The CDR3 runs 16 residues. This chain's CDR3 is CASSQEGTTTNEKLFF. The CDR3 DNA is TGCGCCAGCAGCCAAGAGGGCACGACAACTAATGAAAAACTGTTTTTT.

The rearrangement joins TRBV5-1 to TRBJ1-1, with D unresolved. Germline assignment: CDR1 SGHRS and CDR2 YFSETQ. The CDR3 spans 15 residues. V was cut by 0 bases and J by 7 bases, with 16 bases left in between. In DNA, the CDR3 is TGCGCCAGCAGCTTGGAAACCGGGTTCGGGATTGAAGCTTTCTTT. It is translated as CASSLETGFGIEAFF.